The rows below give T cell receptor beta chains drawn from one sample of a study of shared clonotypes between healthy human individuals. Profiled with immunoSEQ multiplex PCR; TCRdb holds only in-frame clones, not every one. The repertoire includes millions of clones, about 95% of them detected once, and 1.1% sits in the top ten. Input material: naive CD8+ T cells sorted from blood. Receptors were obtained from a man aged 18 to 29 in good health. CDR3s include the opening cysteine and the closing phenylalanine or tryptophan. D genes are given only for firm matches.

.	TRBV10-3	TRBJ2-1	TGTGCCATCAGTGAGTCTAACTCCTACAATGAGCAGTTCTTC	CAISESNSYNEQFF
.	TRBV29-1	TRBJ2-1	TGCAGCGTGATTACTAGTTACAATGAGCAGTTCTTC	CSVITSYNEQFF
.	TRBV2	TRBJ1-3	TGTGCCAGCAGTGAATTGGGCCTGGGGGGCGAAAGTGGAAACACCATATATTTT	CASSELGLGGESGNTIYF
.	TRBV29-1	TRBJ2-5	TGCAGCGTAACCCCGGACAGCCTTCAAGAGACCCAGTACTTC	CSVTPDSLQETQYF
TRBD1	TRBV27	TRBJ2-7	TGTGCCAGCAGTTGGGACAGGGGTGGGAACGAGCAGTACTTC	CASSWDRGGNEQYF
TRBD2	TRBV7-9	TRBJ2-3	TGTGCCAGCGGCAAGCGGGAGGGCCCGGGGACAGATACGCAGTATTTT	CASGKREGPGTDTQYF
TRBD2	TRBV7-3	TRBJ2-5	TGTGCCAGCAGCTTAATCCCCCATAGCGGGGCCCGCCAAGAGACCCAGTACTTC	CASSLIPHSGARQETQYF
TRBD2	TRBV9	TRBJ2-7	TGTGCCAGCAGCAAAGGACTAGCGTTCTCCTACGAGCAGTACTTC	CASSKGLAFSYEQYF
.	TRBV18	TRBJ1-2	TGTGCCAGCTCACCAATCTTGCGGGAGGGGTACTATGGCTACACCTTC	CASSPILREGYYGYTF
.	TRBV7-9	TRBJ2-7	TGTGCCAGCAGCTTAGAATCAGGGGTCGAGCAGTACTTC	CASSLESGVEQYF
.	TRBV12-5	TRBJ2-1	TGTGCTAGTGGCCGCCCGCTTTCGACAGGAAGCTCCTACAATGAGCAGTTCTTC	CASGRPLSTGSSYNEQFF
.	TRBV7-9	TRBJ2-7	TGTGCCAGCAGCTTAGGGGTCCAGGAGCAGTACTTC	CASSLGVQEQYF
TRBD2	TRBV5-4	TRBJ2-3	TGTGCCAGCAGCATTAGCGGGATTGCAGATACGCAGTATTTT	CASSISGIADTQYF
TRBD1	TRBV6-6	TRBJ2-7	TGTGCCAGCAGTTACTCGACAGGGGCCGCCTCCTACGAGCAGTACTTC	CASSYSTGAASYEQYF
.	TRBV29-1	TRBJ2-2	TGCAGCGTTGCCGGAGCGAACACCGGGGAGCTGTTTTTT	CSVAGANTGELFF